This T cell receptor beta chain was sequenced for a study of T cell changes during pregnancy in multiple sclerosis. Sequencing was performed with immunoSEQ multiplex PCR; in TCRdb, only in-frame clones are kept and a portion is missing. Of tens of thousands of clones detected, around 94% appear once; the ten largest clones hold less than 2%. The sequencing used peripheral blood, collected after pregnancy. The sequence derives from a female donor in good health, enrolled as a control in a pregnancy study.

The CDR3 loop reads CASSSSGWGNQPQHF. The DNA of the CDR3 is TGTGCCAGCAGTTCATCAGGGTGGGGCAATCAGCCCCAGCATTTT. The chain combines TRBV6-1 with TRBJ1-5, with TRBD1 as a possible D gene (5 bases). V was cut by 5 bases and J by 2 bases, with 13 bases left in between. CDR1 is MNHNS and CDR2 is SASEGT in the germline V gene. The CDR3 totals 15 residues.